This paragraph covers one T cell receptor beta chain sequence. This record comes from a study of T cell changes during pregnancy in multiple sclerosis. V was trimmed by 6 bases and J by 3 bases, leaving 14 bases between them. The germline gives CDR1 LNHDA, CDR2 SQIVND (reference sequence). The CDR3 spans 15 residues. Some clones are missing from TCRdb's copy, which holds only in-frame ones; the method was immunoSEQ multiplex PCR. The sample consists of around 56,000 clones, 80% to 90% of them appearing once. The specimen comprised CD4+ T cells from peripheral blood mononuclear cells, sampled in the third trimester of pregnancy. The TCR was taken from a female donor with multiple sclerosis, enrolled in a pregnancy study. The chain carries TRBV19 and TRBJ2-2; D possibly corresponds to TRBD1 (5 bases). The CDR3 DNA follows: TGTGCCAGTAGGATCCTCGACAGAGACACCGGGGAGCTGTTTTTT. It codes for CASRILDRDTGELFF.